Described below is a single T cell receptor beta chain sequence and its context. Its antigen is unknown. The record originates from a study of T cells in localized non-small cell lung cancer. Study-wide results and caveats: Clonality of T cells reached its maximum in uninvolved adjacent lung, surpassing tumor.

Germline V gene lookup returns CDR1 MDHEN and CDR2 SYDVKM. CDR3 length: 14 amino acids. Deletions cut 3 bases from V and 8 bases from J, with 13 bases between. Clones were sequenced by immunoSEQ multiplex PCR, and TCRdb holds only the in-frame ones, with some missing. The sample holds tens of thousands of clones, about 91% seen once. The sequencing used peripheral blood, collected before any cancer treatment. This receptor was obtained from a man aged 40 to 69 with stage I squamous cell lung carcinoma. The V gene is TRBV28, the J gene TRBJ1-4; the D gene is possibly TRBD1 (5 bases). For the CDR3, the DNA is TGTGCCAGCAGTTTGGACATGGTAGGCGAAAAACTGTTTTTT. Amino acid sequence: CASSLDMVGEKLFF.